This entry features one T cell receptor (beta chain) sequence. This specimen belongs to a study of blood T cell repertoires in COVID-19. Study context: T cells, B-cell-depleted T cells, or PBMCs supplied cDNA or gDNA.

How the authors handled the data: Quantification of nucleated cells was approximated via reference gene primer amplification. Here immunoSEQ multiplex PCR was the method, and the copy in TCRdb shows in-frame clones only, minus some. That table is the source of V, J and clone size, and D and trimming were worked out from the DNA. The sample yields roughly 380,000 clones, approximately 81% seen once. From germline, CDR1 is SGHAT and CDR2 FQNNGV. V trimming: 4 bases; J trimming: 0 bases; junction bases outside the gene matches: 7. The CDR3 totals 18 residues. The receptor's source is a woman between 18 and 29 years old with acute or convalescent COVID-19. Specimen: peripheral blood. The rearrangement joins TRBV11-2 to TRBJ2-2; 11 bases agree with TRBD2. In nucleotides, the CDR3 is TGTGCCAGCAGCTCAACGACTAGCGGGGTCGCGAACACCGGGGAGCTGTTTTTT. The encoded protein is CASSSTTSGVANTGELFF.